This T cell receptor (beta chain) was recovered during a study of technical replicates of blood from a handful of donors. The protocol was immunoSEQ multiplex PCR, while the TCRdb copy is restricted to in-frame clones and leaves out a portion. The sample has around 89,000 clones, approximately 94% seen once; the top ten hold 0.24%. The TCR was taken from a human donor in good health. Sequencing input: T cells isolated from PBMCs.

The CDR3 reads CASSLFGGSYNEQFF. The CDR3 DNA reads TGCGCCAGCAGCTTGTTTGGCGGGAGCTACAATGAGCAGTTCTTC. The chain joins TRBV5-1 to TRBJ2-1; 7 nucleotides match TRBD2. With 1 base clipped from V and 3 bases from J, the junction kept 4 bases outside the gene matches. Germline CDR1 SGHRS, CDR2 YFSETQ. The CDR3 is 15 amino acids.